What follows is one TCR beta chain and its context. This clone came up once. Its specific antigen is unknown. There are no base qualities to consult, and no much larger clone falls within one base. Libraries were made using the immunoSEQ multiplex PCR assay. TCRdb mirrors the immuneACCESS table, restricted to in-frame sequences. Some clones are absent from its copies; in checked studies, under half trace to an unresolved V gene, and the reason for the others is unknown. This sample is represented by around 76,000 clones; under 99% of them were singletons. The biggest ten clones account for approximately 0.21% of the sample. These data belong to a study of technical replicates of blood from several donors (dated by TCRdb to about 2017). V is cut by 4 bases and J by 5 bases, and the space between the germline ends is 11 bases. The CDR3 holds 14 amino acids from the cysteine to the phenylalanine. The DNA shown is the 42-base CDR3, in frame from base 1. CDR1 and CDR2 are read off the germline V gene as SGHVS and FQNEAQ.

Recombination linked TRBV7-8 to TRBJ1-4; the D gene assignment is ambiguous. The TCR was taken from a human donor in good health. The specimen was T cells isolated from PBMCs. The CDR3 protein: CASSSGRGNEKLFF. The sequence in DNA is TGTGCCAGCAGCTCCGGACGGGGAAATGAAAAACTGTTTTTT.